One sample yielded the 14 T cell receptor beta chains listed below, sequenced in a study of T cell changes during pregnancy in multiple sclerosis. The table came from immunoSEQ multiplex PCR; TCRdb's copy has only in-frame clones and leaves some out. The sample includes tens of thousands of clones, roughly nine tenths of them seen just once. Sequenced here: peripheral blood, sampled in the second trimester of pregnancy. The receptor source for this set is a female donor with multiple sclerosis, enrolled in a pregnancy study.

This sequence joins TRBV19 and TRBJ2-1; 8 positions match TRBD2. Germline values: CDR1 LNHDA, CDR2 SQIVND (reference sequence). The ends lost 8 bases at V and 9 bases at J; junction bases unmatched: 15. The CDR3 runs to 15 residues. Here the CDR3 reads CASRQRGITRVEQFF. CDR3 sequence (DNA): TGTGCCAGTCGGCAGCGGGGGATAACCCGCGTTGAGCAGTTCTTC. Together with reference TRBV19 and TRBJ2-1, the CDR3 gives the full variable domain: DGGITQSPKYLFRKEGQNVTLSCEQNLNHDAMYWYRQDPGQGLRLIYYSQIVNDFQKGDIAEGYSVSREKKESFPLTVTSAQKNPTAFYLCASRQRGITRVEQFFGPGTRLTVL.

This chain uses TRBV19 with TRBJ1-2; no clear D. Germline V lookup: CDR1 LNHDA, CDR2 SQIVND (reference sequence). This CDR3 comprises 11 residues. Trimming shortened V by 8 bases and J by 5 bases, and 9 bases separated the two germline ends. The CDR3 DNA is TGTGCCAGTCGGCAGGATTATGGCTACACCTTC. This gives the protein CASRQDYGYTF.

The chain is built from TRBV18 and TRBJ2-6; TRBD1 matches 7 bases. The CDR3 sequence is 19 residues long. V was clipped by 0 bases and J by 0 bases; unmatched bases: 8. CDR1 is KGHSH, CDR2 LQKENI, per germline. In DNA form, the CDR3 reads TGTGCCAGCTCACCACCTAGGGACAGCTCTGGCTCTGGGGCCAACGTCCTGACTTTC. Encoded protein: CASSPPRDSSGSGANVLTF.

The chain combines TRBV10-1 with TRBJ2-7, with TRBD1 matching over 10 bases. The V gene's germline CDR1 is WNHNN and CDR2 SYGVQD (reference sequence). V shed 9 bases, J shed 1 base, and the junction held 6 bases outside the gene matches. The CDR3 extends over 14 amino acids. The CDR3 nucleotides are TGCGCCAGTTCCGGGACAGGGGTATCCTACGAGCAGTACTTC. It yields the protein CASSGTGVSYEQYF.

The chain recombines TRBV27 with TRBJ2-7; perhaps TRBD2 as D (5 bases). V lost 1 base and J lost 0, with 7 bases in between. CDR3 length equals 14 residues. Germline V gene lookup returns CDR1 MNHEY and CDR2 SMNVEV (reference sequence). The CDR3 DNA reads TGTGCCAGCAGTTTATATGAGGGCTCCTACGAGCAGTACTTC. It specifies CASSLYEGSYEQYF.

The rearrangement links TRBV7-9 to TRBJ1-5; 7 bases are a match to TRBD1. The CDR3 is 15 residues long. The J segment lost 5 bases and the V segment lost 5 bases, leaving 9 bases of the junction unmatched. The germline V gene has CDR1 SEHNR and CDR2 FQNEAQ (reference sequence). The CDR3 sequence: CASSRDREIYQPQHF. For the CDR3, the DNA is TGTGCCAGCAGCAGAGACAGGGAAATCTATCAGCCCCAGCATTTT.

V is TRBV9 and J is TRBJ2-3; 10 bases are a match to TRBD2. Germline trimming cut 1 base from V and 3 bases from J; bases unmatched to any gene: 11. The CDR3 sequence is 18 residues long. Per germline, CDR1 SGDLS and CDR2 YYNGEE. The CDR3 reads CASSVSSSGGAGTDTQYF. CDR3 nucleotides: TGTGCCAGCAGCGTATCTTCCAGCGGGGGGGCGGGGACAGATACGCAGTATTTT.

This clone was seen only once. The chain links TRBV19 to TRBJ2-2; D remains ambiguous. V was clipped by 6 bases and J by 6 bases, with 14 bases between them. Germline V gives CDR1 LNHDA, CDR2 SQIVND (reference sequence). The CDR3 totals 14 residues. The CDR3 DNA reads TGTGCCAGTAGCCCCCCTCTAGTGGCCGGGGAGCTGTTTTTT. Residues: CASSPPLVAGELFF.

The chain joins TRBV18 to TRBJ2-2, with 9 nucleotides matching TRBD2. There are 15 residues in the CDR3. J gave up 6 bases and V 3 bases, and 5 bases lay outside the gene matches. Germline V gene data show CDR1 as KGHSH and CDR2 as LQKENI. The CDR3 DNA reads TGTGCCAGCTCACCCCTGGGACTAGCAGCCGGGGAGCTGTTTTTT. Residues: CASSPLGLAAGELFF.

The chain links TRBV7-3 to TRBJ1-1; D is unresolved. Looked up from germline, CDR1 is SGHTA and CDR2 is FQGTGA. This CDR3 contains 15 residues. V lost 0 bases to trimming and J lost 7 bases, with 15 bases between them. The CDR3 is CASSLTPQAGGEAFF. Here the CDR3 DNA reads TGTGCCAGCAGCTTAACCCCCCAAGCGGGAGGTGAAGCTTTCTTT.

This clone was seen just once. CDR3 loop: CASSRLAGGIQETQYF. CDR3 in DNA: TGTGCCAGCAGCAGACTAGCGGGGGGTATACAAGAGACCCAGTACTTC. The chain is built from TRBV9 and TRBJ2-5; TRBD2 agrees at 13 bases. The CDR3 runs 16 residues. From germline, CDR1 is SGDLS and CDR2 YYNGEE. V lost 4 bases to trimming and J lost 2 bases; unmatched junction nucleotides: 5.

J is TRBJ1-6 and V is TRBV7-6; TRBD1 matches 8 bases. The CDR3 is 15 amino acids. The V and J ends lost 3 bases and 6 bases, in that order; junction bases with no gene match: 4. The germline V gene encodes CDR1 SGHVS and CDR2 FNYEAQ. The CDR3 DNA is TGTGCCAGCAGCTTCCAGGACAGGGTTAATTCACCCCTCCACTTT. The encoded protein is CASSFQDRVNSPLHF. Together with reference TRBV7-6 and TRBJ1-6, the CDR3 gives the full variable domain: GAGVSQSPRYKVTKRGQDVALRCDPISGHVSLYWYRQALGQGPEFLTYFNYEAQQDKSGLPNDRFSAERPEGSISTLTIQRTEQRDSAMYRCASSFQDRVNSPLHFGNGTRLTVT.

As DNA, the CDR3 is TGTGCCAGCAGCGTAGAGCCCCTACCAGGGCTAGAGACCCAGTACTTC. Protein product: CASSVEPLPGLETQYF. The chain has TRBV9 and TRBJ2-5; TRBD1 is a possible D gene (5 bases). The germline CDR1 and CDR2 sequences are SGDLS and YYNGEE. This CDR3 spans 16 amino acids. Deletions cut 0 bases from V and 4 bases from J, with 16 bases between.

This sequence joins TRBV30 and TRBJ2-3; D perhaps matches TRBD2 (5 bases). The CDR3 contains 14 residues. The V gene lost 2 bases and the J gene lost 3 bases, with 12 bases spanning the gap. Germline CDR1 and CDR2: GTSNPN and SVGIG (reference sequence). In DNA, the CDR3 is TGTGCCTGGAGTCCGGGAATTGCGACAGATACGCAGTATTTT. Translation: CAWSPGIATDTQYF.